The clone carrying this TCR beta chain was detected many times. The sample comes from a study of Graves' ophthalmopathy and Graves' hyperthyroidism. For repertoire sequencing, the TCR beta CDR3 regions were amplified from RNA transcripts. HTBI primers primed a first-round RT-PCR, and a second-round multiplex PCR followed. From the multiplex PCR reads, TCRdb called clonotypes with MiXCR, one entry per CDR3 protein. The repertoire holds roughly 480,000 distinct CDR3 sequences, with roughly an eighth as singletons. The sample was blood. The sequence derives from a woman aged 25 to 39 with Graves' ophthalmopathy.

For the CDR3, the DNA is TGTGCCAGCAGTTTAAAGACCGGGGGGTACACCGGGGAGCTGTTTTTT. It codes for CASSLKTGGYTGELFF. The chain combines TRBV27 with TRBJ2-2; TRBD2 matches at 7 bases. CDR3 size: 16 residues. Germline V lookup: CDR1 MNHEY, CDR2 SMNVEV (reference sequence). Trimming cost V 2 bases and J 3 bases; bases outside gene matches: 6.